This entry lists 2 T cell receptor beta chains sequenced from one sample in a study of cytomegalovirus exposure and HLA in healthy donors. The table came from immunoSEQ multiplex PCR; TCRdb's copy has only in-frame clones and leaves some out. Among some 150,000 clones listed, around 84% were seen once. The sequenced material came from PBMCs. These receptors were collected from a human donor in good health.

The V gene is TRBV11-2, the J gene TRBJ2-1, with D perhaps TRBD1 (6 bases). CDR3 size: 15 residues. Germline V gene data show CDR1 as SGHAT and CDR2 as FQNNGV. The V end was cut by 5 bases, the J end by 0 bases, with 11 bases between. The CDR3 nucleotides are TGTGCCAGCAGCCTGGACAGAAGCTCCTACAATGAGCAGTTCTTC. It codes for CASSLDRSSYNEQFF. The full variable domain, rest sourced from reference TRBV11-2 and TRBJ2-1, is EAGVAQSPRYKIIEKRQSVAFWCNPISGHATLYWYQQILGQGPKLLIQFQNNGVVDDSQLPKDRFSAERLKGVDSTLKIQPAKLEDSAVYLCASSLDRSSYNEQFFGPGTRLTVL.

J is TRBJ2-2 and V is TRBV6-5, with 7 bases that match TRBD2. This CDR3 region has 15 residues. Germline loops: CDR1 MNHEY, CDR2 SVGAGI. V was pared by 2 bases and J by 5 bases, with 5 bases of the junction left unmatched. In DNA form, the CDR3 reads TGTGCCAGCAGTTACCTAGCCGGGGGGACCGGGGAGCTGTTTTTT. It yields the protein CASSYLAGGTGELFF.